Below, 8 T cell receptor beta chains from the same sample are listed, as sequenced in a study of shared clonotypes between healthy human individuals. The repertoire was sequenced with immunoSEQ multiplex PCR; TCRdb's copy has only in-frame clones and lacks some. The table includes 550,000 to 600,000 clones, around 78% detected once. The sequenced sample was PBMCs. These receptors all stem from a woman in her thirties or forties in good health. Some clones in this sample may be carry-over from other donors' samples.

The V and J genes are TRBV11-2 and TRBJ2-2; no firm D call. Germline CDR1 reads SGHAT; CDR2 reads FQNNGV. The ends were cut back, 3 bases at V and 2 bases at J, with 13 bases in the middle. The CDR3 totals 16 residues. CDR3 nucleotides: TGTGCCAGCAGCTTCACAAGCCCGACCAACACCGGGGAGCTGTTTTTT. It codes for CASSFTSPTNTGELFF.

The V gene is TRBV29-1, the J gene TRBJ1-1; tentatively, D is TRBD1 (6 bases). The CDR3 contains 14 residues. V was pared by 0 bases and J by 4 bases, with 12 bases between. The V gene's germline CDR1 is SQVTM and CDR2 ANQGSEA. This CDR3 reads CSVEDQGGGTEAFF. The CDR3, as DNA: TGCAGCGTTGAAGATCAAGGGGGAGGCACTGAAGCTTTCTTT.

This chain uses TRBV12-5 with TRBJ2-1, with D uncertain. Germline values: CDR1 LGHNT, CDR2 FRNRAP. V dropped 5 bases and J dropped 10 bases, with 12 bases sitting between them. This CDR3 is built from 12 residues. CDR3 sequence: CASGPAVREQFF. The DNA for the CDR3 is TGTGCTAGTGGTCCCGCGGTGAGGGAGCAGTTCTTC.

This clone has ten or more counts. This sequence joins TRBV30 and TRBJ1-5, with D perhaps matching TRBD1 (5 bases). The germline V and J ends were trimmed by 2 bases and 4 bases, with 9 bases remaining between them. From germline, CDR1 is GTSNPN and CDR2 SVGIG (reference sequence). The CDR3 has 13 amino acids. As DNA, the CDR3 is TGTGCCTGGAGTTTCGGGGCAAATCAGCCCCAGCATTTT. Its translation is CAWSFGANQPQHF.

The chain uses TRBV6-1 and TRBJ2-7, with 8 bases aligning to TRBD2. There are 13 residues in the CDR3. CDR1 and CDR2 from the germline V gene are MNHNS and SASEGT. J was trimmed by 6 bases and V by 0 bases; bases with no gene match: 1. The CDR3 is CASSEARGVEQYF. The CDR3 DNA is TGTGCCAGCAGTGAAGCGCGGGGGGTCGAGCAGTACTTC.

This chain uses TRBV5-4 with TRBJ2-5, with 7 bases matching TRBD2. The DNA end favors TRBJ2-7, so the J call may be wrong. The CDR3 runs to 14 residues. The V gene's germline CDR1 is SGHNT and CDR2 YYREEE (reference sequence). CDR3 region: CASSSRDYTYEQYF. The CDR3 DNA sequence: TGTGCCAGCAGCTCCCGGGACTATACCTACGAGCAGTACTTC.

The count of this clone is one. The V call is TRBV27, the J call TRBJ1-2, with D possibly TRBD1 on 6 matching bases. Deletions cut 4 bases from V and 6 bases from J, with 15 bases between. Germline-derived CDR1 and CDR2 are MNHEY and SMNVEV (reference sequence). There are 14 residues in the CDR3. In DNA, the CDR3 is TGTGCCAGCAGTTCCCAAGGGGGGGGGAATGGCTACACCTTC. The encoded protein is CASSSQGGGNGYTF.

The CDR3 coding sequence is TGTGCCAGCAGTCCTAGCGGGAGTAGTAATGAGCAGTTCTTC. Encoded protein: CASSPSGSSNEQFF. The V and J genes are TRBV28 and TRBJ2-1; 10 nucleotides align to TRBD2. Germline V CDR1 and CDR2: MDHEN, SYDVKM. V was pared by 5 bases and J by 7 bases, with 5 bases of the junction left unmatched. This CDR3 is 14 amino acids long.